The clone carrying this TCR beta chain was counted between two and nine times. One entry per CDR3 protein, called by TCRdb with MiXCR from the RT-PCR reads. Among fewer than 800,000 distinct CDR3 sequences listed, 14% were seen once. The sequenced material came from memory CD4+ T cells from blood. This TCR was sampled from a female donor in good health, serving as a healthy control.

The CDR3 DNA reads TGTGCCAGCAGCTTTAGCGGGCCGGAGGAGACCCAGTACTTC. Protein sequence: CASSFSGPEETQYF. This chain connects TRBV7-2 to TRBJ2-5; TRBD2 agrees at 7 bases. The CDR3 consists of 14 residues. V shed 3 bases and J 5 bases; nucleotides not matched to a gene: 6. In germline, CDR1 is SGHTA, CDR2 FQGNSA.